This T cell receptor beta chain derives from a study of shared clonotypes between healthy human individuals. Over several immunoSEQ plates, each subset's genomic DNA was distributed in even portions. Libraries were prepared by immunoSEQ multiplex PCR; TCRdb keeps only in-frame clonotypes and omits some of them. The sample includes 550,000 to 750,000 clones, about 95% of them seen just once. Naive CD8 cells, CD45RO-negative and positively selected for CCR7, excluded terminally differentiated effector memory CD45RA+ cells. There were only Caucasian adults among the donors, and all lived in Nashville, Tennessee. This CDR3 is 12 amino acids long. Germline CDR1 is SGHAT and CDR2 is FQNNGV. V was shortened by 3 bases and J by 5 bases, with 8 bases between the two germline ends.

The rearrangement links TRBV11-2 to TRBJ2-7; D not resolved. This TCR was sampled from a woman in her twenties or thirties in good health. The sequenced sample was naive CD8+ T cells sorted from blood. Here the CDR3 DNA reads TGTGCCAGCAGCTTCGACTTTAACGAGCAGTACTTC. Translating it yields CASSFDFNEQYF.